This TCR beta chain is from a study of T cells in Graves' hyperthyroidism and ophthalmopathy. Each diagnosis was grounded in clinical symptoms, serum thyroxine and TRAb, thyroid ultrasound, and orbital computed tomography. General study points: Ophthalmopathy onset followed model prediction by a median roughly six months. Among thyroid clonotypes expanded above 0.001, most also appeared in blood.

In its sample, this clonotype was seen a few times. Its antigen is as yet unknown. An end of the junction differs from the germline gene, which may be a read error. Amplification of TCR beta CDR3 regions used RNA as the template. Primed by the HTBI set, a first-round RT-PCR was run on the TCR CDR3. TCRdb fed the multiplex PCR reads into MiXCR, producing one record per CDR3 protein. This table has hundreds of thousands of distinct CDR3 sequences, around 15% appearing once. CDR3 length: 14 amino acids. Germline V gene data show CDR1 as KGHDR and CDR2 as SFDVKD. The V gene is TRBV24-1, the J gene TRBJ1-6; 8 bases line up with TRBD1. This TCR derives from a woman under 30 with Graves' hyperthyroidism. Sequenced sample: blood. The CDR3 nucleotides are TGTGCCTCCAGGGGGCCGACAAGGGATTCACCCCTCCACTTT. Its protein product is CASRGPTRDSPLHF.